This TCR beta chain was captured by sequencing in a study of OX40 agonist ivuxolimab in advanced cancers. Method: immunoSEQ multiplex PCR; TCRdb's copy keeps in-frame clones and lacks some. The profile shows more than 55,000 clones, about 88% of them singletons. CDR3 length equals 19 residues. V was trimmed by 3 bases and J by 0 bases, leaving 18 bases between them. Germline values: CDR1 MGHRA, CDR2 YSYEKL. Source: CD4+ or CD8+ T cells sorted from blood, taken in a trial of the OX40 agonist ivuxolimab. The sequence was obtained from an adult with an advanced solid tumor such as melanoma, head and neck, liver or kidney cancer. The chain joins TRBV4-1 to TRBJ2-6; D is uncertain. The CDR3 region is CASSHARTVEASGANVLTF. In DNA, the CDR3 is TGCGCCAGCAGCCACGCCCGGACGGTAGAGGCCTCTGGGGCCAACGTCCTGACTTTC.